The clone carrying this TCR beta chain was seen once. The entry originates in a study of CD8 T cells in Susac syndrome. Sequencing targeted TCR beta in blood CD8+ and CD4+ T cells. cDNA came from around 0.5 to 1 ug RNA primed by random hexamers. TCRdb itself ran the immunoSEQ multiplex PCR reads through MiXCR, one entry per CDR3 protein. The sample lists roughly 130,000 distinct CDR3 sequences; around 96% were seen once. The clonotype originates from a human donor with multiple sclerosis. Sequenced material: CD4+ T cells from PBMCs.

The CDR3 DNA reads TGTGCCACCAGTGATGGAGAGGTTGAAGCTTTCTTT. The encoded protein is CATSDGEVEAFF. The chain joins TRBV24-1 to TRBJ1-1, with D unclear. The CDR3 has 12 residues. In germline, CDR1 is KGHDR, CDR2 SFDVKD. The V end was cut by 3 bases, the J end by 7 bases, with 8 bases between.